This is a list of T cell receptor beta chains from one sample in a study of PD-1 blockade in classical Hodgkin lymphoma. Assay used: immunoSEQ multiplex PCR; TCRdb lists only in-frame clones, some missing. The repertoire holds some 86,000 clones, 75% to 95% seen once, with about 2.9% in the top ten. The sequenced sample was peripheral blood mononuclear cells (PBMCs), obtained before the fourth cycle of nivolumab. These TCRs come from a human donor with classical Hodgkin lymphoma. Each CDR3 is given with its conserved first and last residue. D genes are given only for firm matches. Clone size, where shown, is once, few, many, or a class for clones that have expanded.

-	TRBV6-5	-	TRBJ2-3	CASSYSRRQTTDTQYF	TGTGCCAGCAGTTACTCCCGAAGGCAGACCACAGATACGCAGTATTTT
-	TRBV30	-	TRBJ1-5	CAWSVWPQPQHF	TGTGCCTGGAGCGTCTGGCCCCAGCCCCAGCATTTT
-	TRBV5-8	-	TRBJ2-7	CASSSPRGGFYEQYF	TGTGCCAGCAGCTCTCCCCGCGGAGGGTTCTACGAGCAGTACTTC
-	TRBV5-1	-	TRBJ1-3	CASSLLLGVSGNTIYF	TGCGCCAGCAGCTTGTTGCTGGGGGTCTCTGGAAACACCATATATTTT
-	TRBV7-2	-	TRBJ2-5	CASGRMGPFRETQYF	TGTGCCAGCGGTCGCATGGGGCCTTTCAGGGAGACCCAGTACTTC
-	TRBV19	-	TRBJ2-3	CASSITDTQYF	TGTGCCAGTAGTATAACAGATACGCAGTATTTT
once	TRBV7-3	TRBD1	TRBJ2-7	CASSLGTGGEQYF	TGTGCCAGCAGCTTAGGGACAGGAGGCGAGCAGTACTTC
-	TRBV5-3	TRBD1	TRBJ1-2	CARSLRQGYYGYTF	TGTGCCAGAAGCTTGAGACAGGGGTACTATGGCTACACCTTC
-	TRBV6-5	TRBD1	TRBJ1-6	CASSADRGGNSPLHF	TGTGCCAGCAGTGCCGACAGGGGAGGTAATTCACCCCTCCACTTT
-	TRBV28	-	TRBJ2-5	CASSFRGSLETQYF	TGTGCCAGCAGTTTTAGAGGGTCCCTAGAGACCCAGTACTTC
-	TRBV5-6	-	TRBJ2-7	CASSIVQQGAEQYF	TGTGCCAGCAGCATTGTTCAACAGGGAGCAGAACAGTACTTC
-	TRBV6-5	-	TRBJ1-2	CASSYSNRNGYTF	TGTGCCAGCAGTTACTCGAATAGGAATGGCTACACCTTC
-	TRBV25-1	-	TRBJ1-1	CASSPTGMNTEAFF	TGTGCCAGCAGTCCTACAGGGATGAACACTGAAGCTTTCTTT
-	TRBV27	-	TRBJ1-5	CASSRQGFGNQPQHF	TGTGCCAGCAGTCGTCAGGGGTTTGGGAATCAGCCCCAGCATTTT
-	TRBV11-2	-	TRBJ2-5	CASSLGWRGMTETQYF	TGTGCCAGCAGCTTAGGGTGGCGGGGTATGACGGAGACCCAGTACTTC
-	TRBV5-6	-	TRBJ2-3	CASSLSLDTDTQYF	TGTGCCAGCAGCTTGTCGCTCGACACAGATACGCAGTATTTT
-	TRBV19	TRBD2	TRBJ2-3	CASSVRLAGGPQAQYF	TGTGCCAGTAGTGTGCGACTAGCGGGGGGCCCTCAGGCGCAGTATTTT
-	TRBV7-8	-	TRBJ1-5	CASSSVRNQPQHF	TGTGCCAGCAGTTCCGTCCGAAATCAGCCCCAGCATTTT
-	TRBV7-2	TRBD1	TRBJ2-2	CASSEPGQVWVINTGELFF	TGTGCCAGCAGCGAGCCGGGACAGGTCTGGGTCATCAACACCGGGGAGCTGTTTTTT
-	TRBV5-1	TRBD1	TRBJ2-2	CASSLGQVAGELFF	TGCGCCAGCAGCCTGGGACAGGTAGCCGGGGAGCTGTTTTTT
once	TRBV6-4	-	TRBJ1-4	CASSLTWNNEKLFF	TGTGCCAGCAGTCTTACCTGGAACAATGAAAAACTGTTTTTT
-	TRBV4-3	TRBD1	TRBJ1-2	CASSQELPGGLTNYGYTF	TGCGCCAGCAGCCAAGAGCTCCCAGGGGGTCTTACTAACTATGGCTACACCTTC
-	TRBV6-9	-	TRBJ1-2	CASSYDRLNGVGYTF	TGTGCCAGCAGTTACGACCGACTTAATGGGGTTGGCTACACCTTC